A selection of T cell receptor beta chains follows, all from one sample in a study of OX40 agonist ivuxolimab in advanced cancers. Measured with immunoSEQ multiplex PCR; TCRdb has only the in-frame clones, and not every one. The table lists 20,000 to 25,000 clones, approximately 90% of them singletons, with roughly 21% in the top ten. The sequencing here drew on CD4+ or CD8+ T cells sorted from blood, taken in a trial of the OX40 agonist ivuxolimab. These receptors were obtained from an adult with an advanced solid tumor such as melanoma, head and neck, liver or kidney cancer. The CDR3 runs from the conserved cysteine through the conserved F or W. The D gene is left open where the match is weak. Not all rows give a size; the values are once, few, many and, for expanded clones, a class.

J | size | V | D | DNA | CDR3
TRBJ1-2 | NA | TRBV4-3 | NA | TGCGCCAGCAGCCAAGATTGGAGACAGATCTATGGCTACACCTTC | CASSQDWRQIYGYTF
TRBJ1-2 | NA | TRBV14 | NA | TGTGCCAGCAGCCAAGTGGCCAGCCCTAACTATGGCTACACCTTC | CASSQVASPNYGYTF
TRBJ2-6 | NA | TRBV27 | NA | TGTGCCAGCAGTCCGTCGGTGGGGGAAGCCTCTGGGGCCAACGTCCTGACTTTC | CASSPSVGEASGANVLTF
TRBJ1-2 | NA | TRBV27 | NA | TGTGCCAGCCAAAAGACGGGTAAAGCTAACTATGGCTACACCTTC | CASQKTGKANYGYTF
TRBJ2-1 | NA | TRBV19 | TRBD1 | TGTGCCAGTACCAAAGACAGGGATAAGATCTTC | CASTKDRDKIF
TRBJ1-1 | NA | TRBV5-6 | NA | TGTGCCAGCAGCTTGGAGAAGGTTGAAGCTTTCTTT | CASSLEKVEAFF
TRBJ2-7 | NA | TRBV27 | TRBD1 | TGTGCCAGCAGTTTTGGACAGGGGGTACCTAACGAGCAGTACTTC | CASSFGQGVPNEQYF
TRBJ1-1 | once | TRBV10-3 | NA | TGTGCCATCACAGAAAGGGGGAGGGTCACTGAAGCTTTCTTT | CAITERGRVTEAFF
TRBJ1-1 | few | TRBV19 | NA | TGTGCCTCGGGGGCTGAAGCTTTCTTT | CASGAEAFF
TRBJ2-7 | NA | TRBV2 | TRBD2 | TGTGCCAGTGGGGGGGAGAGGAGAAACGAGCAGTACTTC | CASGGERRNEQYF
TRBJ2-7 | NA | TRBV5-6 | TRBD1 | TGTGCCAGCAGCTTCGACAGGGGATACGAGCAGTACTTC | CASSFDRGYEQYF
TRBJ1-1 | NA | TRBV12-5 | NA | TGTGCTAGTGGTTTGCCCCTCAGCGGGGAGGTCGCTGAAGCTTTCTTT | CASGLPLSGEVAEAFF
TRBJ2-6 | once | TRBV15 | NA | TGTGCCACCAGCAGTGAAGGGGGTTCTGGGGCCAACGTCCTGACTTTC | CATSSEGGSGANVLTF
TRBJ2-1 | NA | TRBV6-4 | NA | TGTGCCAGCAGTGACTCGGCAGGGGCTAACAATGAGCAGTTCTTC | CASSDSAGANNEQFF
TRBJ1-2 | NA | TRBV15 | TRBD1 | TGTGCCACCAGCCGCCGGGACAGGGATGGCTACACCTTC | CATSRRDRDGYTF
TRBJ1-1 | NA | TRBV7-2 | NA | TGTGCCAGCAGCGACGGGCCCCTGGCTGAAGCTTTCTTT | CASSDGPLAEAFF
TRBJ1-2 | NA | TRBV6-6 | NA | TGTGCCAGCAGTCTAACAGCTAACTATGGCTACACCTTC | CASSLTANYGYTF
TRBJ1-2 | NA | TRBV13 | NA | TGTGCCAGCAGCTTAGGCCTTGGTCAGGACTATGGCTACACCTTC | CASSLGLGQDYGYTF
TRBJ2-1 | NA | TRBV7-9 | NA | TGTGCCAGCAGCACTAGTGGGGGGTTCTCCTACAATGAGCAGTTCTTC | CASSTSGGFSYNEQFF
TRBJ2-7 | NA | TRBV6-6 | NA | TGTGCCAGCAGGCCTAGTTGGGGGGCAAACGAGCAGTACTTC | CASRPSWGANEQYF
TRBJ2-7 | NA | TRBV9 | TRBD2 | TGTGCCAGCAGCCAGGGAGGGGCCTACTCCTACGAGCAGTACTTC | CASSQGGAYSYEQYF
TRBJ1-3 | NA | TRBV11-2 | NA | TGTGCCAGCAGCTTAAATATAGGACAGTACTCTGGAAACACCATATATTTT | CASSLNIGQYSGNTIYF
TRBJ2-2 | NA | TRBV15 | TRBD1 | TGTGCCACCAGCACAGGTGGACAGGGGCTCACCGGGGAGCTGTTTTTT | CATSTGGQGLTGELFF
TRBJ1-2 | NA | TRBV27 | TRBD1 | TGTGCCAGCACCCCAGGGGGAAGTTTCAGTGGCTACACCTTC | CASTPGGSFSGYTF
TRBJ2-7 | NA | TRBV6-5 | NA | TGTGCCAGCAGTTACTCGGGTAGCTCCTACGAGCAGTACTTC | CASSYSGSSYEQYF
TRBJ1-1 | NA | TRBV2 | NA | TGTGCCAGCAGCGAGGACCCAACTGAAGCTTTCTTT | CASSEDPTEAFF
TRBJ1-5 | NA | TRBV19 | NA | TGTGCCAGTAGTTTGGGGGTAGGAAGCAATCAGCCCCAGCATTTT | CASSLGVGSNQPQHF
TRBJ1-2 | NA | TRBV19 | NA | TGTGCCAGTAGTACAGGAACCTTTTTGTATGGCTACACCTTC | CASSTGTFLYGYTF
TRBJ1-6 | NA | TRBV4-3 | TRBD1 | TGCGCCAGCAGCCAACAAGGGACAGGGCCCTCCTATAATTCACCCCTCCACTTT | CASSQQGTGPSYNSPLHF
TRBJ2-7 | medium-sized | TRBV9 | NA | TGTGCCAGCAGCCCCGGGACTTCTCCCTACGAGCAGTACTTC | CASSPGTSPYEQYF
TRBJ2-7 | NA | TRBV7-8 | NA | TGTGCCAGCAGCCCATATACGCAGGGTCTCTACGAGCAGTACTTC | CASSPYTQGLYEQYF
TRBJ2-7 | few | TRBV19 | TRBD2 | TGTGCCAGTAGCCGTTGGGGGCTAGCGGGGGCCCAAACCTACGAGCAGTACTTC | CASSRWGLAGAQTYEQYF
TRBJ1-2 | once | TRBV5-4 | TRBD1 | TGTGCCAGCACCCCCGGGACAGGAGGGTATGGCTACACCTTC | CASTPGTGGYGYTF
TRBJ2-1 | NA | TRBV6-5 | NA | TGTGCCAGCAGCTCGACAACCCCTTACACCAATGAGCAGTTCTTC | CASSSTTPYTNEQFF
TRBJ2-7 | NA | TRBV5-4 | NA | TGTGCCAGCAGCTTATTCAGGGGCGAATACGAGCAGTACTTC | CASSLFRGEYEQYF
TRBJ2-2 | NA | TRBV27 | NA | TGTGCCAGCAGTTTTTATACCGGGGAGCTGTTTTTT | CASSFYTGELFF
TRBJ2-2 | NA | TRBV28 | NA | TGTGCCAGCGACAGGTCCACAGACTACACCGGGGAGCTGTTTTTT | CASDRSTDYTGELFF
TRBJ2-7 | once | TRBV7-9 | NA | TGTGCCAGCAGCTTCCGTGATAGTGGGGGGGCCTTTTTCGACTACGAGCAGTACTTC | CASSFRDSGGAFFDYEQYF
TRBJ2-2 | NA | TRBV28 | TRBD1 | TGTGCCAGCAGTTCCGGGACAGGGACGCGCACCGGGGAGCTGTTTTTT | CASSSGTGTRTGELFF
TRBJ2-7 | NA | TRBV5-4 | NA | TGTGCCAGCAGCTTGTGGGGGCGCGACGAGCAGTACTTC | CASSLWGRDEQYF
TRBJ2-2 | once | TRBV4-3 | NA | TGCGCCAGCAGCCAAGAGGGGGTCCCCACCGGGGAGCTGTTTTTT | CASSQEGVPTGELFF
TRBJ2-1 | NA | TRBV4-2 | TRBD2 | TGTGCCAGCAGCAGGGAGGGGCAGCTATACAATGAGCAGTTCTTC | CASSREGQLYNEQFF
TRBJ1-5 | once | TRBV11-3 | TRBD1 | TGTGCCAGCAGACTCCACAGGGGGCGGTTGGAGAGCAATCAGCCCCAGCATTTT | CASRLHRGRLESNQPQHF
TRBJ1-1 | NA | TRBV4-3 | NA | TGCGCCAGCAGCCTTCTGAGTCACGTCGGGAACACTGAAGCTTTCTTT | CASSLLSHVGNTEAFF
TRBJ2-1 | NA | TRBV29-1 | TRBD1 | TGCAGCGCTGAGGGTTTAAGACAGGGGGTCGGCAATGAGCAGTTCTTC | CSAEGLRQGVGNEQFF
TRBJ1-1 | NA | TRBV7-3 | NA | TGTGCCAGCTCCGCGGGTTTTGGCACTGAAGCTTTCTTT | CASSAGFGTEAFF
TRBJ2-7 | few | TRBV11-2 | NA | TGTGCCAGCAGCTTAGAGACCATTGGCGAGCAGTACTTC | CASSLETIGEQYF
TRBJ1-2 | NA | TRBV27 | NA | TGTGCCAGCAGTCTAATTCAGGGGAGCTATGGCTACACCTTC | CASSLIQGSYGYTF
TRBJ2-5 | NA | TRBV25-1 | NA | TGTGCCAGCAGTGTTGGGGTGGAGACCCAGTACTTC | CASSVGVETQYF
TRBJ2-6 | NA | TRBV6-4 | NA | TGTGCCAGCAGTGACGGCTCTGGGGCCAACGTCCTGACTTTC | CASSDGSGANVLTF
TRBJ2-7 | once | TRBV7-9 | TRBD1 | TGTGCCAGCAGCGGGGACAGGCCGAGCCCCTACGAGCAGTACTTC | CASSGDRPSPYEQYF
TRBJ2-1 | NA | TRBV7-8 | NA | TGTGCCAGCAGCTTAGGCCTTGTGGGGGGGCCCTCCTACAATGAGCAGTTCTTC | CASSLGLVGGPSYNEQFF
TRBJ2-1 | NA | TRBV7-6 | TRBD1 | TGTGCCAGCAGTCTTCCGGGACAGGGTATCGACAATGAGCAGTTCTTC | CASSLPGQGIDNEQFF